This T cell receptor (beta chain) was retrieved from a study of blood T cell repertoires in COVID-19. The repertoire was sequenced with immunoSEQ multiplex PCR; TCRdb's copy has only in-frame clones and lacks some. The table has tens of thousands of clones, about 80% seen once. The junction had 13 bases not matched to a gene; V was cut back by 4 bases and J by 6 bases. The CDR3 runs to 16 residues. The germline V gene has CDR1 SGHNT and CDR2 YYREEE (reference sequence). The rearrangement uses TRBV5-4 and TRBJ2-4; 7 bases line up with TRBD2. The TCR was taken from an elderly man with acute or convalescent COVID-19. Sequencing was performed on peripheral blood. CDR3 amino acids: CASSSGTLDVANIQYF. DNA of the CDR3: TGTGCCAGCAGCAGCGGGACTCTGGATGTGGCAAACATTCAGTACTTC.